This is a list of T cell receptor beta chains from one sample in a study of blood T cell repertoires in COVID-19. Using immunoSEQ multiplex PCR, the repertoire was profiled, and TCRdb retains in-frame clones only, with some absent. Here the sample spans about 110,000 clones, about four fifths being singletons. Sequences were obtained from peripheral blood. All receptors come from a woman in her seventies with acute or convalescent COVID-19. CDR3s include the opening cysteine and the closing phenylalanine or tryptophan. D genes are given only for firm matches. Not all rows give a size; the values are once, few, many and, for expanded clones, a class.

CASSKLAGVETQYF	TGTGCCAGTAGTAAACTAGCGGGAGTTGAGACCCAGTACTTC	TRBJ2-5	TRBD2	.	TRBV19
CASSQESQGTGELFF	TGCGCCAGCAGCCAAGAATCACAGGGAACCGGGGAGCTGTTTTTT	TRBJ2-2	.	.	TRBV4-1
CASSQVLAGGPGEQFF	TGTGCCAGCAGCCAAGTTTTAGCGGGAGGGCCGGGTGAGCAGTTCTTC	TRBJ2-1	TRBD2	few	TRBV14
CASSMGQRNEKLFF	TGTGCCAGCAGTATGGGACAACGAAATGAAAAACTGTTTTTT	TRBJ1-4	.	few	TRBV28
CASSDRGTYEQYF	TGTGCCAGCAGTGATCGAGGGACCTACGAGCAGTACTTC	TRBJ2-7	.	.	TRBV11-2
CASSGGGTVANYGYTF	TGTGCCAGCAGTGGCGGCGGGACGGTAGCTAACTATGGCTACACCTTC	TRBJ1-2	.	.	TRBV28
CASSPGRMNTEAFF	TGCGCCAGCAGCCCGGGGAGGATGAACACTGAAGCTTTCTTT	TRBJ1-1	.	.	TRBV5-1
CASGTGWNTIYF	TGTGCCAGTGGGACAGGGTGGAACACCATATATTTT	TRBJ1-3	TRBD1	once	TRBV6-1
CASSLGTASAPQHF	TGTGCCAGCAGCCTAGGGACAGCCAGTGCGCCCCAGCATTTT	TRBJ1-5	TRBD1	few	TRBV2
CASSFDGGNTEAFF	TGCGCCAGCAGTTTCGACGGGGGGAACACTGAAGCTTTCTTT	TRBJ1-1	.	.	TRBV10-2
CASSPDLNVNTEAFF	TGTGCCAGCAGCCCCGACTTGAACGTGAACACTGAAGCTTTCTTT	TRBJ1-1	.	.	TRBV5-4
CASSQDRVPGHGYTF	TGCGCCAGCAGCCAAGATCGGGTGCCAGGGCATGGCTACACCTTC	TRBJ1-2	.	.	TRBV4-3
CASSLGTGNTEAFF	TGCGCCAGCAGCTTGGGGACAGGGAACACTGAAGCTTTCTTT	TRBJ1-1	TRBD1	.	TRBV5-1
CASSFGGDLSGNTIYF	TGTGCCAGCAGTTTTGGCGGGGACCTCTCTGGAAACACCATATATTTT	TRBJ1-3	.	.	TRBV28
CASSSSGFGSPLHF	TGTGCCAGCAGCTCCTCAGGGTTTGGTTCACCCCTCCACTTT	TRBJ1-6	.	few	TRBV11-3
CATSDPWTTYNEQFF	TGTGCCACCAGTGATCCCTGGACAACCTACAATGAGCAGTTCTTC	TRBJ2-1	.	.	TRBV24-1
CASRSTSGGSYNEQFF	TGTGCCAGCAGATCTACTAGCGGGGGATCCTACAATGAGCAGTTCTTC	TRBJ2-1	TRBD2	.	TRBV28
CASSPGGLAGGSGELFF	TGTGCCAGCAGCCCTGGGGGACTAGCGGGAGGATCCGGGGAGCTGTTTTTT	TRBJ2-2	TRBD2	.	TRBV11-2
CASSPTGAEETQYF	TGTGCCAGTAGTCCGACAGGGGCGGAAGAGACCCAGTACTTC	TRBJ2-5	TRBD1	.	TRBV19
CASSYAGERNQPQHF	TGTGCCAGCAGTTATGCAGGGGAACGCAATCAGCCCCAGCATTTT	TRBJ1-5	.	.	TRBV6-2/TRBV6-3
CASSRRGTGGRRGNQPQHF	TGTGCCAGCAGCCGGAGGGGGACAGGGGGCAGAAGAGGCAATCAGCCCCAGCATTTT	TRBJ1-5	TRBD1	.	TRBV5-6
CASSSSAGGTHYEQYF	TGCGCCAGCAGCTCCTCGGCGGGAGGGACCCACTACGAGCAGTACTTC	TRBJ2-7	TRBD2	once	TRBV5-1
CASSPGDRTYNEQFF	TGTGCCAGTAGTCCGGGGGACAGGACCTACAATGAGCAGTTCTTC	TRBJ2-1	TRBD1	.	TRBV19
CASSKSPFLYEQYF	TGTGCCAGCAGCAAGTCCCCGTTCCTATACGAGCAGTACTTC	TRBJ2-7	.	.	TRBV27
CASSLWDRGAKLFF	TGTGCCAGCAGCTTATGGGACAGGGGAGCAAAACTGTTTTTT	TRBJ1-4	TRBD1	.	TRBV7-9
CSASSNARFGYEQYF	TGCAGTGCTAGTAGTAATGCGCGATTCGGCTACGAGCAGTACTTC	TRBJ2-7	.	few	TRBV20-1
CASSERNRGNTEAFF	TGTGCCAGCAGCGAACGTAACAGGGGGAACACTGAAGCTTTCTTT	TRBJ1-1	TRBD1	.	TRBV5-6
CATSHRNQPQHF	TGTGCCACCAGCCATCGGAATCAGCCCCAGCATTTT	TRBJ1-5	.	.	TRBV15
CASSRRLAYGKNIQYF	TGTGCCAGCAGCCGACGACTAGCGTACGGCAAAAACATTCAGTACTTC	TRBJ2-4	TRBD2	.	TRBV11-2
CASSFSPASGNTIYF	TGTGCCAGCAGCTTTAGTCCCGCTTCTGGAAACACCATATATTTT	TRBJ1-3	.	.	TRBV7-8
CASSPSGDRPGKGYTF	TGTGCCAGCAGCCCATCTGGGGACAGGCCGGGGAAGGGCTACACCTTC	TRBJ1-2	TRBD1	.	TRBV7-9
CASSRRVYNEQFF	TGTGCCAGCAGCAGACGGGTTTACAATGAGCAGTTCTTC	TRBJ2-1	.	.	TRBV27
CASSYSLDRVGTEAFF	TGTGCCAGCAGTTACTCTTTGGACAGGGTAGGCACTGAAGCTTTCTTT	TRBJ1-1	TRBD1	.	TRBV6-6
CASSPPGQGAGGTEAFF	TGCGCCAGCAGCCCCCCAGGACAGGGGGCAGGAGGGACTGAAGCTTTCTTT	TRBJ1-1	TRBD1	.	TRBV4-1
CAIRDRGGTGELFF	TGTGCCATCAGAGACAGGGGTGGAACCGGGGAGCTGTTTTTT	TRBJ2-2	TRBD1	.	TRBV10-3
CSVEGGRGDTQYF	TGCAGCGTTGAGGGGGGGCGTGGAGATACGCAGTATTTT	TRBJ2-3	.	.	TRBV29-1
CAISESTHLEAFF	TGTGCCATCAGTGAGTCGACACACCTTGAAGCTTTCTTT	TRBJ1-1	.	.	TRBV10-3
CASSPQGQNYEQYF	TGTGCCAGCAGTCCCCAAGGACAGAACTACGAGCAGTACTTC	TRBJ2-7	.	.	TRBV6-5
CASSAPGLARADTQYF	TGTGCCAGCAGCGCGCCGGGACTAGCAAGGGCAGATACGCAGTATTTT	TRBJ2-3	TRBD2	.	TRBV7-2
CASSLALAGSSYNEQFF	TGTGCCAGCAGCTTAGCACTAGCGGGCAGCTCCTACAATGAGCAGTTCTTC	TRBJ2-1	TRBD2	.	TRBV11-2
CASTQEASGGAGADTQYF	TGTGCCAGCACCCAGGAGGCTAGCGGGGGGGCCGGCGCAGATACGCAGTATTTT	TRBJ2-3	TRBD2	.	TRBV2
CASSLRRTSTDTQYF	TGTGCCAGCAGTTTAAGGAGGACTAGCACAGATACGCAGTATTTT	TRBJ2-3	.	.	TRBV27
CASSPPLDRGYNEQFF	TGTGCCAGCAGCCCTCCCCTTGACAGGGGCTACAATGAGCAGTTCTTC	TRBJ2-1	TRBD1	.	TRBV5-8
CASSQEVTVRETQYF	TGCGCCAGCAGCCAAGAGGTCACTGTGAGGGAGACCCAGTACTTC	TRBJ2-5	.	.	TRBV4-1
CASSRGPNQPQHF	TGTGCCAGTTCGCGAGGGCCCAATCAGCCCCAGCATTTT	TRBJ1-5	.	.	TRBV6-5
CASSYSGRGRGPSPLHF	TGTGCCAGCAGTTACTCGGGTAGGGGGCGCGGTCCTTCACCCCTCCACTTT	TRBJ1-6	TRBD1	few	TRBV6-2/TRBV6-3
CASSSTGGRDTQYF	TGTGCCAGCAGCTCGACAGGGGGCCGGGATACGCAGTATTTT	TRBJ2-3	TRBD1	.	TRBV7-3
CASSLLEGGRATYEQYF	TGTGCCAGCAGCTTATTAGAAGGCGGGAGGGCCACCTACGAGCAGTACTTC	TRBJ2-7	TRBD2	once	TRBV13
CASSMGQFGTEAFF	TGTGCCAGTAGTATGGGTCAGTTCGGGACTGAAGCTTTCTTT	TRBJ1-1	.	few	TRBV19
CASSLTVYGYTF	TGTGCCAGCAGCTTGACGGTCTATGGCTACACCTTC	TRBJ1-2	.	once	TRBV5-8
CASSLPGNYGYTF	TGTGCCAGCAGCTTGCCGGGAAACTATGGCTACACCTTC	TRBJ1-2	.	.	TRBV5-4
CASFSPGQPNYGYTF	TGTGCCAGCTTCTCCCCGGGACAGCCTAACTATGGCTACACCTTC	TRBJ1-2	TRBD1	.	TRBV27
CASTTTQGHEQYF	TGTGCCAGCACCACCACACAGGGTCACGAGCAGTACTTC	TRBJ2-7	.	.	TRBV6-6
CASSLEGPGSYGYTF	TGTGCCAGCAGCTTAGAAGGACCGGGGTCCTATGGCTACACCTTC	TRBJ1-2	.	.	TRBV7-2
CASSRTAQDEQYF	TGTGCCAGCAGCAGAACGGCCCAGGACGAGCAGTACTTC	TRBJ2-7	.	.	TRBV6-6
CASSPKTGGGNTEAFF	TGTGCCAGCTCGCCTAAGACAGGGGGAGGGAACACTGAAGCTTTCTTT	TRBJ1-1	TRBD1	.	TRBV18
CASCLGSGPYEQYF	TGTGCCAGCTGTTTGGGTTCTGGGCCCTACGAGCAGTACTTC	TRBJ2-7	.	.	TRBV5-6
CASSLKDRGGSPLHF	TGCGCCAGCAGCTTGAAGGACAGGGGAGGCTCACCCCTCCACTTT	TRBJ1-6	TRBD1	.	TRBV5-1